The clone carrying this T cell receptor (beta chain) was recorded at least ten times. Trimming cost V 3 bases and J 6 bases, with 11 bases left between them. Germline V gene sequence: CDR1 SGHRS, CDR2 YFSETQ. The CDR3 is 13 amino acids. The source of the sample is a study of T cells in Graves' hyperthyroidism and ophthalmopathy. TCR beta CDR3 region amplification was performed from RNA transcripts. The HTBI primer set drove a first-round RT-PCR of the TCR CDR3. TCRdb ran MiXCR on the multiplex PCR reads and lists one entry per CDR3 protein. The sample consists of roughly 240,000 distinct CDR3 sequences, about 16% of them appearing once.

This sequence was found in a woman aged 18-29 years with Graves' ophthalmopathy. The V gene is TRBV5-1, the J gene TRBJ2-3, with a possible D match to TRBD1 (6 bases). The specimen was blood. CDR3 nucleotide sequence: TGCGCCAGCAGCTCGAACAGGGAGGATACGCAGTATTTT. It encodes CASSSNREDTQYF.